This paragraph covers one T cell receptor beta chain sequence. CDR1 and CDR2 (germline): LNHDA, SQIVND (reference sequence). V shed 3 bases and J shed 0 bases, with 10 bases lying between them. The CDR3 consists of 15 residues. Assay used: immunoSEQ multiplex PCR; TCRdb lists only in-frame clones, some missing. The sample lists 400,000 or so clones; roughly nine tenths were seen once. The data stem from a study of blood T cell repertoires in COVID-19. Background on the study: The United States, Italy and Spain provided the acute and convalescent COVID-19 samples. T cells, B-cell-depleted T cells, or PBMCs provided the cDNA or gDNA that served as material.

Donors were grouped by their self-reported clinical history. Two consecutive negative NP/OP PCR tests, clearance, or resolved symptoms defined Cohort 3 recovery. Sequenced material: PBMCs or T cells enriched from blood (not recorded which). The receptor comes from a man younger than 45 who had recovered from COVID-19. The chain combines TRBV19 with TRBJ2-3; no clear D. The CDR3 coding sequence is TGTGCCAGTAGTATGGTCGGAGCTAGCACAGATACGCAGTATTTT. This sequence encodes CASSMVGASTDTQYF.